These T cell receptor beta chains were read from a single sample in a study of graft-versus-host responses after intestinal transplantation. The data were produced by immunoSEQ multiplex PCR, yet TCRdb's version contains in-frame clones alone and is incomplete. The top ten hold more than 7% of the sample, which has 15,000 to 25,000 clones, roughly 72% seen once. The sequences come from ileum tissue, collected less than 21 days after intestinal transplant. Source of these receptors: a human patient who received an intestinal transplant, so some T cells may come from the graft donor. Each CDR3 is given with its conserved first and last residue. D genes are given only for firm matches. Size values are once, few and many counts, or a class for expanded clones, and some rows have none.

j_gene: TRBJ1-2
v_gene: TRBV4-3
d_gene: -
abundance: -
len: 14
CDR3aa: CASSQEEGIYGYTF
CDR3nt: TGCGCCAGCAGCCAAGAGGAGGGAATCTATGGCTACACCTTC

j_gene: TRBJ2-3
v_gene: TRBV30
d_gene: -
abundance: -
len: 13
CDR3aa: CAWSAYLVDTQYF
CDR3nt: TGTGCCTGGAGTGCCTACCTCGTGGATACGCAGTATTTT

j_gene: TRBJ2-7
v_gene: TRBV4-1
d_gene: TRBD1
abundance: -
len: 14
CDR3aa: CASSHAGQGYEQYF
CDR3nt: TGCGCCAGCAGCCATGCGGGACAGGGATACGAGCAGTACTTC

j_gene: TRBJ1-1
v_gene: TRBV11-3
d_gene: -
abundance: -
len: 15
CDR3aa: CASSPRTRADTEAFF
CDR3nt: TGTGCCAGCAGCCCACGGACAAGGGCGGACACTGAAGCTTTCTTT

j_gene: TRBJ2-2
v_gene: TRBV5-5
d_gene: TRBD1
abundance: -
len: 14
CDR3aa: CASSRTGVGGELFF
CDR3nt: TGTGCCAGCAGCCGGACAGGGGTCGGCGGGGAGCTGTTTTTT

j_gene: TRBJ1-5
v_gene: TRBV11-2
d_gene: -
abundance: -
len: 16
CDR3aa: CASSLVYVSSNQPQHF
CDR3nt: TGTGCCAGCAGCTTAGTCTACGTATCTAGCAATCAGCCCCAGCATTTT

j_gene: TRBJ1-1
v_gene: TRBV7-2
d_gene: TRBD1
abundance: -
len: 14
CDR3aa: CASSLTGPDTEAFF
CDR3nt: TGTGCCAGCAGCTTGACAGGGCCGGACACTGAAGCTTTCTTT

j_gene: TRBJ2-1
v_gene: TRBV5-6
d_gene: TRBD2
abundance: -
len: 16
CDR3aa: CASSFKRGGSYNEQFF
CDR3nt: TGTGCCAGCAGCTTTAAGCGGGGCGGCTCCTACAATGAGCAGTTCTTC

j_gene: TRBJ2-3
v_gene: TRBV9
d_gene: TRBD2
abundance: -
len: 16
CDR3aa: CASSVGLAGGPDTQYF
CDR3nt: TGTGCCAGCAGCGTAGGACTAGCGGGGGGGCCAGATACGCAGTATTTT

j_gene: TRBJ2-7
v_gene: TRBV4-2
d_gene: -
abundance: -
len: 15
CDR3aa: CASSQEQWPSYEQYF
CDR3nt: TGTGCCAGCAGCCAAGAACAGTGGCCATCGTACGAGCAGTACTTC

j_gene: TRBJ2-5
v_gene: TRBV15
d_gene: -
abundance: few
len: 11
CDR3aa: CATSGMETQYF
CDR3nt: TGTGCCACCTCAGGGATGGAGACCCAGTACTTC

j_gene: TRBJ1-6
v_gene: TRBV4-3
d_gene: TRBD1
abundance: -
len: 15
CDR3aa: CASSQGDRGNSPLHF
CDR3nt: TGCGCCAGCAGCCAAGGGGACAGAGGTAATTCACCCCTCCACTTT

j_gene: TRBJ2-4
v_gene: TRBV19
d_gene: -
abundance: -
len: 12
CDR3aa: CASTSGVNIQYF
CDR3nt: TGTGCCAGTACTTCAGGGGTAAACATTCAGTACTTC

j_gene: TRBJ2-7
v_gene: TRBV19
d_gene: TRBD1
abundance: -
len: 15
CDR3aa: CASSIQGQGNSAQYF
CDR3nt: TGTGCCAGTAGTATTCAGGGACAGGGGAATTCGGCGCAGTACTTC

j_gene: TRBJ2-3
v_gene: TRBV6-5
d_gene: -
abundance: few
len: 15
CDR3aa: CASSLIGRPTDTQYF
CDR3nt: TGTGCCAGCAGTTTAATTGGGAGGCCCACAGATACGCAGTATTTT